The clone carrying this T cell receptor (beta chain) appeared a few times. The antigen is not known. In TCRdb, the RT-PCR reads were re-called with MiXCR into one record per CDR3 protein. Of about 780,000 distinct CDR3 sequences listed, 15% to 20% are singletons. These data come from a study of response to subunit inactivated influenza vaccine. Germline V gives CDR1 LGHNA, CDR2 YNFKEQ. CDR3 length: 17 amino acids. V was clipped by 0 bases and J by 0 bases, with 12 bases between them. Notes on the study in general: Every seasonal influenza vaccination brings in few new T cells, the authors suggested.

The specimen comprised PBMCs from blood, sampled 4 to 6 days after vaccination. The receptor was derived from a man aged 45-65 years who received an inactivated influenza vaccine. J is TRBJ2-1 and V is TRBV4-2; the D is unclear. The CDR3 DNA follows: TGTGCCAGCAGCCAAGATGTGAGGTCAAACTCCTACAATGAGCAGTTCTTC. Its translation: CASSQDVRSNSYNEQFF.